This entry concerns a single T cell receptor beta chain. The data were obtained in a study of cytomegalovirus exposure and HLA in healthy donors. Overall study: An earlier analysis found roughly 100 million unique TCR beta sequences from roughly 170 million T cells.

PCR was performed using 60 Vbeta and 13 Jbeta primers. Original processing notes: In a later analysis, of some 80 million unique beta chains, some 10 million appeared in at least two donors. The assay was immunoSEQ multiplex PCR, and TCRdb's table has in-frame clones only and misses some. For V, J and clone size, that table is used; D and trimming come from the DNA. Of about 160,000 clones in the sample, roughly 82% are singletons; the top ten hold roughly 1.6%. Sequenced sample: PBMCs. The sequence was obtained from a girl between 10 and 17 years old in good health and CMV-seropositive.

The CDR3 DNA reads TGTGCCAGCAGTTCTTACACCGGGGAGCTGTTTTTT. It specifies CASSSYTGELFF. The chain couples TRBV28 to TRBJ2-2; D is uncertain. Germline values: CDR1 MDHEN, CDR2 SYDVKM. This CDR3 region has 12 residues. Trimming pared 4 bases from V and 3 bases from J, leaving 3 bases between. The full variable domain, rest sourced from reference TRBV28 and TRBJ2-2, is DVKVTQSSRYLVKRTGEKVFLECVQDMDHENMFWYRQDPGLGLRLIYFSYDVKMKEKGDIPEGYSVSREKKERFSLILESASTNQTSMYLCASSSYTGELFFGEGSRLTVL.